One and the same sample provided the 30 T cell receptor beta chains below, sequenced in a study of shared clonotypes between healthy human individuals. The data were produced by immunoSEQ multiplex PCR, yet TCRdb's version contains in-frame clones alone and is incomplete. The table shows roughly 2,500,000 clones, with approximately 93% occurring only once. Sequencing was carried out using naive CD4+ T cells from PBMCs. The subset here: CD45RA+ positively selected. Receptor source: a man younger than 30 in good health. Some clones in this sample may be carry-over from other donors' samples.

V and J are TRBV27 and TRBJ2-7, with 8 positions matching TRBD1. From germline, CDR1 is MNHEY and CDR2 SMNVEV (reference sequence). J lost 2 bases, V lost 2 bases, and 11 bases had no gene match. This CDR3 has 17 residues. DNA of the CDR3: TGTGCCAGCAGTTTACCCTCCGGACAGGGATTCCCCTACGAGCAGTACTTC. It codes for CASSLPSGQGFPYEQYF.

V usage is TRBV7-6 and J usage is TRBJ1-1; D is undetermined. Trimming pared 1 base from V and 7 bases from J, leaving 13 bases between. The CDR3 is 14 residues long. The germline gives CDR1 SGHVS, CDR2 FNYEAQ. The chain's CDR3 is CASSLDMNYSEAFF. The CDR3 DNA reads TGTGCCAGCAGCTTAGACATGAATTACAGTGAAGCTTTCTTT.

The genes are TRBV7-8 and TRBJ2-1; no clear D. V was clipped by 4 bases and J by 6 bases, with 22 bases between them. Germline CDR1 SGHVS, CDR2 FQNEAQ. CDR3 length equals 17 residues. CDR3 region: CASSSLGSPTNANEQFF. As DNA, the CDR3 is TGTGCCAGCAGCTCCCTGGGTTCACCTACGAACGCCAATGAGCAGTTCTTC.

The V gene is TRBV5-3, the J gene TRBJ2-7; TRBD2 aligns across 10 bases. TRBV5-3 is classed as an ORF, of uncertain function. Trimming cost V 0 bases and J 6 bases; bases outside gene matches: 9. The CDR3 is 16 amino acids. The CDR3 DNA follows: TGTGCCAGAAGCTTGGGCGTCGGACTAGCGGCCGGCGAGCAGTACTTC. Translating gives CARSLGVGLAAGEQYF.

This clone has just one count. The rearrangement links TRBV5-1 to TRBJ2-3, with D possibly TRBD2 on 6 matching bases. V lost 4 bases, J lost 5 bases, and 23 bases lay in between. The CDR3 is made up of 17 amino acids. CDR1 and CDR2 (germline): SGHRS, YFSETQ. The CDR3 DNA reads TGCGCCAGCAGCCCTGGCCGGGGGATCCCCCACCTAGATACGCAGTATTTT. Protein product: CASSPGRGIPHLDTQYF.

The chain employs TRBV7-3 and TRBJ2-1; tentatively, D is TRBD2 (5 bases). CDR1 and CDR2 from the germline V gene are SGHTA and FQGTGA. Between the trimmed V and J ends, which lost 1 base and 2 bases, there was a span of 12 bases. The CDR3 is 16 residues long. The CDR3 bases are TGTGCCAGCAGCTTAAGAGGCGGGCCGACCTACAATGAGCAGTTCTTC. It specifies CASSLRGGPTYNEQFF.

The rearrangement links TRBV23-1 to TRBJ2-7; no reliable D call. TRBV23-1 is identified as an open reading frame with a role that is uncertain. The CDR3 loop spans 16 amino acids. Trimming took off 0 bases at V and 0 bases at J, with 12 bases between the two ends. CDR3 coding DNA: TGCGCCAGCAGTCAATCCGACCGGCTTAGCTCCTACGAGCAGTACTTC. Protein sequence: CASSQSDRLSSYEQYF.

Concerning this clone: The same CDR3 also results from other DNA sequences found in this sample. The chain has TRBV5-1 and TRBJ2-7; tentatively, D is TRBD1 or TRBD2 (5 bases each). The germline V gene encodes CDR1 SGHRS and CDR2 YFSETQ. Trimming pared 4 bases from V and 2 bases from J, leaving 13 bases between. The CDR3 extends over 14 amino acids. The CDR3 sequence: CASSPRDGAYEQYF. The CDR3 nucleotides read TGCGCCAGCAGCCCCCGGGACGGTGCCTACGAGCAGTACTTC.

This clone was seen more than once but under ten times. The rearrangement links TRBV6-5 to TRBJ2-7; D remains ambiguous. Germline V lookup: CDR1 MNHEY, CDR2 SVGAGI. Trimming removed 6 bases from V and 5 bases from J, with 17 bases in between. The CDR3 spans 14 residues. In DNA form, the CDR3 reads TGTGCCAGCAGACGACCGACCGGGTTGGACGAGCAGTACTTC. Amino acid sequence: CASRRPTGLDEQYF.

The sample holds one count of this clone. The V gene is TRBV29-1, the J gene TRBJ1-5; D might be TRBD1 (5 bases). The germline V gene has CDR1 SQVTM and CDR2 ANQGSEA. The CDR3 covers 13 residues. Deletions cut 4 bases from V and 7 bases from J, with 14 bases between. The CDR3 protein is CSVGGLGGQPQHF. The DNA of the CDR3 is TGCAGCGTTGGGGGCTTGGGCGGCCAGCCCCAGCATTTT.

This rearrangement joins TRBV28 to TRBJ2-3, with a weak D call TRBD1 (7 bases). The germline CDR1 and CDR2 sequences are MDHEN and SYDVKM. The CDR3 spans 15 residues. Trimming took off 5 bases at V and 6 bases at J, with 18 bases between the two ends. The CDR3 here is CASSLTGTLLDTQYF. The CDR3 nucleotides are TGTGCCAGCAGTCTGACAGGGACTCTATTGGATACGCAGTATTTT.

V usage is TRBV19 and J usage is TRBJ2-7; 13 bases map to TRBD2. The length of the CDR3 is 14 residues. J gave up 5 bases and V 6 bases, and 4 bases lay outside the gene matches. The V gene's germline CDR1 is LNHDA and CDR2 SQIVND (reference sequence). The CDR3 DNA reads TGTGCCAGTAGGGGGACTAGCGGGGCCCACGAGCAGTACTTC. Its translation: CASRGTSGAHEQYF.

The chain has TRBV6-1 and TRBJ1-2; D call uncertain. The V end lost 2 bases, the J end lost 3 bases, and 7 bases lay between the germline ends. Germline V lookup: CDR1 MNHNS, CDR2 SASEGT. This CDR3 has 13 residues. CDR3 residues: CASSESRDYGYTF. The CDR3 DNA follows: TGTGCCAGCAGTGAATCACGGGACTATGGCTACACCTTC.

DNA for the CDR3: TGTGCCAGCAGCTTAGTCGCGGGAGGGTACACAGATACGCAGTATTTT. Translation: CASSLVAGGYTDTQYF. This chain uses TRBV11-2 with TRBJ2-3, with 9 positions matching TRBD2. This CDR3 is 16 amino acids long. Looked up from germline, CDR1 is SGHAT and CDR2 is FQNNGV. J gave up 2 bases and V 1 base, and 4 bases lay outside the gene matches.

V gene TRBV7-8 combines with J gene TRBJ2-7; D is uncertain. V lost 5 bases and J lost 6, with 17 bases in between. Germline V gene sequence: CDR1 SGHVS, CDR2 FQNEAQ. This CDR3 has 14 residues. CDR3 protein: CASSPRIQAPEQYF. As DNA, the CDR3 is TGTGCCAGCAGCCCGAGGATTCAAGCTCCCGAGCAGTACTTC.

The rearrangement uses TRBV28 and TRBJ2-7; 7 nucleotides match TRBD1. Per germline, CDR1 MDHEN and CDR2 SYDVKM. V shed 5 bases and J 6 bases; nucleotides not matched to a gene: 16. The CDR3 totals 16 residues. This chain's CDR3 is CASSLYRGAATGEQYF. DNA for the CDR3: TGTGCCAGCAGTCTTTACAGGGGAGCCGCTACGGGCGAGCAGTACTTC.

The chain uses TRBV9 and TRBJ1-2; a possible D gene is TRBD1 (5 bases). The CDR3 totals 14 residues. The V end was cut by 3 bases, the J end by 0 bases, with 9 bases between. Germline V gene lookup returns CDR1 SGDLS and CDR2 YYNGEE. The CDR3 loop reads CASSAGAANYGYTF. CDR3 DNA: TGTGCCAGCAGCGCCGGGGCCGCTAACTATGGCTACACCTTC.

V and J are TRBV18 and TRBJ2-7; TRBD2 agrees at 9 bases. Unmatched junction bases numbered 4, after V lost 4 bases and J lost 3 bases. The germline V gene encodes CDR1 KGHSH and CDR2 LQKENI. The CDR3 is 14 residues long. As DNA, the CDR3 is TGTGCCAGCTCACTGACGACTAGCGGCTACGAGCAGTACTTC. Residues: CASSLTTSGYEQYF.

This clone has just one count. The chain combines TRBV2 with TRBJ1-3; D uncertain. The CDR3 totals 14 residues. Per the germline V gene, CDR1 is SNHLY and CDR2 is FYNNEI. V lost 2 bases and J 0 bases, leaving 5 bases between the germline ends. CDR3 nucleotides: TGTGCCAGCAGTGAAATGCACTCTGGAAACACCATATATTTT. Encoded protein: CASSEMHSGNTIYF.

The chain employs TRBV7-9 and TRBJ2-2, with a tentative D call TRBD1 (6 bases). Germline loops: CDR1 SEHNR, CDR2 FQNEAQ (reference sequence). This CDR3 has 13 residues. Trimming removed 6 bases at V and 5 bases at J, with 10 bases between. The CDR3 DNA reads TGTGCCAGCAGAACAGGGTTTACCGGGGAGCTGTTTTTT. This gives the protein CASRTGFTGELFF. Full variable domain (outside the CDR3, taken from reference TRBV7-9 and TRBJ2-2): DTGVSQNPRHKITKRGQNVTFRCDPISEHNRLYWYRQTLGQGPEFLTYFQNEAQLEKSRLLSDRFSAERPKGSFSTLEIQRTEQGDSAMYLCASRTGFTGELFFGEGSRLTVL.

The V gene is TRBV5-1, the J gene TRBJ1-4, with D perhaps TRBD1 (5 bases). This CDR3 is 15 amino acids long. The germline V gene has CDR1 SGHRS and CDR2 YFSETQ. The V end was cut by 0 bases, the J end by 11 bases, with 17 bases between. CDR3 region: CASSLVGDGRGKLFF. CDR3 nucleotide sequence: TGCGCCAGCAGCTTGGTTGGGGACGGCCGGGGGAAACTGTTTTTT. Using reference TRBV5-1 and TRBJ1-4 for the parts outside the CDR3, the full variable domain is KAGVTQTPRYLIKTRGQQVTLSCSPISGHRSVSWYQQTPGQGLQFLFEYFSETQRNKGNFPGRFSGRQFSNSRSEMNVSTLELGDSALYLCASSLVGDGRGKLFFGSGTQLSVL.

CDR3 loop: CASSERGTIYNEQFF. The CDR3 DNA reads TGTGCCAGCAGTGAAAGGGGGACCATCTACAATGAGCAGTTCTTC. The V call is TRBV6-1, the J call TRBJ2-1; the D gene is possibly TRBD1 (6 bases). There are 15 residues in the CDR3. CDR1 and CDR2 (germline): MNHNS, SASEGT. V lost 2 bases, J lost 3 bases, and 11 bases lay in between.

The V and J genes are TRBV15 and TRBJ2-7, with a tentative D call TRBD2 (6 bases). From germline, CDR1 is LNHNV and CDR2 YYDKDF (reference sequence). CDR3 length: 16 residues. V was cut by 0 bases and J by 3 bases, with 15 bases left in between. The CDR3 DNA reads TGTGCCACCAGCAGAGATAATGACGGGAGAATCTACGAGCAGTACTTC. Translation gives CATSRDNDGRIYEQYF.

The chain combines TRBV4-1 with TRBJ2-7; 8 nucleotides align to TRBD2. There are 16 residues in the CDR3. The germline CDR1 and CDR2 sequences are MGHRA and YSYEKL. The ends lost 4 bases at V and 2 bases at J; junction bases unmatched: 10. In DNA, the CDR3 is TGCGCCAGCAGCCGCCCCACTAGCGGAGGGGCCTACGAGCAGTACTTC. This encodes CASSRPTSGGAYEQYF.

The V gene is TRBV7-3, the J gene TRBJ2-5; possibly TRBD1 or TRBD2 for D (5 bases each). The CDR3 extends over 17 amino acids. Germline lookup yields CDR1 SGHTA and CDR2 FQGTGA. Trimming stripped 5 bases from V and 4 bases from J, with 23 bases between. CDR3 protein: CASSLMPGTLRGETQYF. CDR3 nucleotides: TGTGCCAGCAGCCTAATGCCCGGGACGCTGAGAGGAGAGACCCAGTACTTC. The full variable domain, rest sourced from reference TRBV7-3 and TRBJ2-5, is GAGVSQTPSNKVTEKGKYVELRCDPISGHTALYWYRQSLGQGPEFLIYFQGTGAADDSGLPNDRFFAVRPEGSVSTLKIQRTERGDSAVYLCASSLMPGTLRGETQYFGPGTRLLVL.

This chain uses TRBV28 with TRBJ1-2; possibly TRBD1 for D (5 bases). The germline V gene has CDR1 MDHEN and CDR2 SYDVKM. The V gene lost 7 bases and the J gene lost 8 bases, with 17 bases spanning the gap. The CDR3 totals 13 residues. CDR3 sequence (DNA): TGTGCCAGCATCGACTCTCAAGGGGTCGGCTACACCTTC. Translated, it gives CASIDSQGVGYTF.

The CDR3 protein is CAGIPQRRGYGYTF. CDR3 DNA sequence: TGTGCCGGCATCCCCCAACGGAGAGGCTATGGCTACACCTTC. The chain uses TRBV6-5 and TRBJ1-2; D remains unclear. This CDR3 spans 14 amino acids. V dropped 11 bases and J dropped 4 bases, with 20 bases sitting between them. The germline V gene encodes CDR1 MNHEY and CDR2 SVGAGI.

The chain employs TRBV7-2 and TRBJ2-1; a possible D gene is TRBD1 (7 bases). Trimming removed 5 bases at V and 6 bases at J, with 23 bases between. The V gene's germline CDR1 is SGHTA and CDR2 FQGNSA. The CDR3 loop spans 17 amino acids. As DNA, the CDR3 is TGTGCCAGCAGCCCCAGCACAGGGGCAGGGAGGTCCAATGAGCAGTTCTTC. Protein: CASSPSTGAGRSNEQFF. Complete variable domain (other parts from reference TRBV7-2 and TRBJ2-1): GAGVSQSPSNKVTEKGKDVELRCDPISGHTALYWYRQSLGQGLEFLIYFQGNSAPDKSGLPSDRFSAERTGGSVSTLTIQRTQQEDSAVYLCASSPSTGAGRSNEQFFGPGTRLTVL.

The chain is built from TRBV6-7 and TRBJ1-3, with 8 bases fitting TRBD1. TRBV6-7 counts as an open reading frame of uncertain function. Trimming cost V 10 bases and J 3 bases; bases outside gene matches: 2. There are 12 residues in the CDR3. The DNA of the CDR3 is TGTGCCACCAGGGGGCTTGGAAACACCATATATTTT. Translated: CATRGLGNTIYF.

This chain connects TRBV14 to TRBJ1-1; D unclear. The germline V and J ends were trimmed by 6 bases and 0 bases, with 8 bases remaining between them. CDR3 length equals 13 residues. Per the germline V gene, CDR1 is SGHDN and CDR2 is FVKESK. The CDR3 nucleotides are TGTGCCAGCAGTCGACTTATGAACACTGAAGCTTTCTTT. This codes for CASSRLMNTEAFF.